Each of the 13 T cell receptor beta chains below was sequenced from the same sample in a study of blood T cell repertoires in COVID-19. This table comes from immunoSEQ multiplex PCR, and its TCRdb copy is limited to in-frame clones, with some not included. This sample has about 200,000 clones, with around 92% found just once. The specimen sequenced was peripheral blood. The source of these receptors is a man younger than 40 with acute or convalescent COVID-19.

The rearrangement links TRBV6-5 to TRBJ2-5, with a possible D match to TRBD2 (6 bases). This CDR3 has 12 amino acids. The V and J ends lost 7 bases and 11 bases respectively, with 17 bases between them. In germline, CDR1 is MNHEY, CDR2 SVGAGI. CDR3 residues: CASKQRDSRQYF. The DNA for the CDR3 is TGTGCCAGCAAACAACGGGACTCCAGACAGTACTTC.

This clone was observed a few times. This chain joins TRBV7-9 and TRBJ2-3; 9 bases agree with TRBD2. V was pared by 5 bases and J by 2 bases, with 8 bases of the junction left unmatched. Germline V gene sequence: CDR1 SEHNR, CDR2 FQNEAQ (reference sequence). The CDR3 consists of 16 residues. The CDR3 DNA is TGTGCCAGCAGCCCCAGATTAGCGGGGGCCACAGATACGCAGTATTTT. This gives the protein CASSPRLAGATDTQYF.

The rearrangement joins TRBV12-5 to TRBJ2-5; D not certain. The CDR3 extends over 12 amino acids. Trimming took off 8 bases at V and 2 bases at J, with 9 bases between the two ends. Germline CDR1 LGHNT, CDR2 FRNRAP. CDR3: CASRRGQETQYF. CDR3 in DNA: TGTGCTAGTCGAAGAGGACAAGAGACCCAGTACTTC. Combining the CDR3 with reference TRBV12-5 and TRBJ2-5 gives the whole variable domain DARVTQTPRHKVTEMGQEVTMRCQPILGHNTVFWYRQTMMQGLELLAYFRNRAPLDDSGMPKDRFSAEMPDATLATLKIQPSEPRDSAVYFCASRRGQETQYFGPGTRLLVL.

The chain links TRBV5-4 to TRBJ2-1; a possible D gene is TRBD1 (6 bases). V was pared by 4 bases and J by 6 bases, with 8 bases between. This CDR3 contains 12 residues. Per germline, CDR1 SGHNT and CDR2 YYREEE (reference sequence). CDR3 DNA sequence: TGTGCCAGCAGCATACAGGGCAATGAGCAGTTCTTC. Residues: CASSIQGNEQFF.

The chain employs TRBV3-1 (or the pseudogene TRBV3-2) and TRBJ2-7; D is possibly TRBD2 (7 bases). Germline-derived CDR1 and CDR2 are LGHDT and YNNKEL (reference sequence). The CDR3 runs 16 residues. V lost 1 base and J lost 0, with 13 bases in between. The CDR3 region is CASSQALRGPSYEQYF. In DNA, the CDR3 is TGTGCCAGCAGCCAAGCGCTGCGGGGGCCCTCCTACGAGCAGTACTTC.

The V and J genes are TRBV11-3 and TRBJ1-1, with a possible D match to TRBD1 (6 bases). The CDR3 is 13 amino acids. Germline V lookup: CDR1 SGHNT, CDR2 YENEEA. Trimming cost V 4 bases and J 7 bases, with 13 bases left between them. This chain's CDR3 is CASSSPGAGEAFF. In nucleotides, the CDR3 is TGTGCCAGCAGCTCCCCAGGGGCGGGTGAAGCTTTCTTT.

This chain joins TRBV3-1 (or the pseudogene TRBV3-2) and TRBJ2-3, with 8 positions matching TRBD2. CDR1 LGHDT and CDR2 YNNKEL come from the germline V gene (reference sequence). V lost 0 bases and J lost 4; bases outside the gene matches: 9. The CDR3 is 17 amino acids. The CDR3 sequence: CASSQESGGGLADTQYF. CDR3 sequence (DNA): TGTGCCAGCAGCCAAGAGTCTGGCGGGGGGTTAGCAGATACGCAGTATTTT.

The CDR3 DNA follows: TGTGCCAGCAGGGGAGCGGGACTTGCTGGCTACACCTTC. Translated: CASRGAGLAGYTF. The chain joins TRBV6-5 to TRBJ1-2; D might be TRBD1 (5 bases). V lost 6 bases, J lost 7 bases, and 15 bases lay in between. The CDR3 loop spans 13 amino acids. In germline, CDR1 is MNHEY, CDR2 SVGAGI.

V gene TRBV6-4 combines with J gene TRBJ2-7, with D tentatively TRBD1 (6 bases). Looked up from germline, CDR1 is MRHNA and CDR2 is SNTAGT. V lost 4 bases and J 7 bases, leaving 11 bases between the germline ends. This CDR3 comprises 12 residues. CDR3 sequence: CASSGQACEQYF. CDR3 DNA sequence: TGTGCCAGCAGTGGACAGGCTTGTGAGCAGTACTTC.

This clone was seen only once. This chain joins TRBV18 and TRBJ1-5; tentative D call: TRBD1 (5 bases). Germline CDR1 reads KGHSH; CDR2 reads LQKENI. The V end lost 3 bases, the J end lost 6 bases, and 9 bases lay between the germline ends. This CDR3 is 13 amino acids long. The CDR3 DNA follows: TGTGCCAGCTCACCGTCCCAGGGTCAGCCCCAGCATTTT. Encoded protein: CASSPSQGQPQHF.

This sequence joins TRBV19 and TRBJ1-5; possibly TRBD1 for D (6 bases). CDR3 length: 15 residues. The V gene's germline CDR1 is LNHDA and CDR2 SQIVND (reference sequence). Trimming took off 3 bases at V and 1 base at J, with 10 bases between the two ends. The CDR3 region is CASSMLGASNQPQHF. CDR3 in DNA: TGTGCCAGTAGTATGTTGGGGGCGAGCAATCAGCCCCAGCATTTT. Full variable domain (remainder filled in from reference TRBV19 and TRBJ1-5): DGGITQSPKYLFRKEGQNVTLSCEQNLNHDAMYWYRQDPGQGLRLIYYSQIVNDFQKGDIAEGYSVSREKKESFPLTVTSAQKNPTAFYLCASSMLGASNQPQHFGDGTRLSIL.

This chain connects TRBV19 to TRBJ1-2, with 8 bases matching TRBD1. The ends lost 3 bases at V and 6 bases at J; junction bases unmatched: 3. Germline-derived CDR1 and CDR2 are LNHDA and SQIVND (reference sequence). The CDR3 runs 13 residues. The CDR3 is CASSISGGDGYTF. The CDR3 nucleotides read TGTGCCAGTAGTATCTCAGGGGGCGATGGCTACACCTTC.

The rearrangement joins TRBV18 to TRBJ2-5, with D possibly matching TRBD2 (5 bases). Germline CDR1 KGHSH, CDR2 LQKENI. This CDR3 is built from 14 residues. V was pared by 0 bases and J by 4 bases, with 9 bases between. The CDR3 region is CASSPPPGRETQYF. The CDR3 coding sequence is TGTGCCAGCTCACCACCGCCGGGAAGAGAGACCCAGTACTTC. Looking up the rest from reference TRBV18 and TRBJ2-5 gives the full variable domain: NAGVMQNPRHLVRRRGQEARLRCSPMKGHSHVYWYRQLPEEGLKFMVYLQKENIIDESGMPKERFSAEFPKEGPSILRIQQVVRGDSAAYFCASSPPPGRETQYFGPGTRLLVL.